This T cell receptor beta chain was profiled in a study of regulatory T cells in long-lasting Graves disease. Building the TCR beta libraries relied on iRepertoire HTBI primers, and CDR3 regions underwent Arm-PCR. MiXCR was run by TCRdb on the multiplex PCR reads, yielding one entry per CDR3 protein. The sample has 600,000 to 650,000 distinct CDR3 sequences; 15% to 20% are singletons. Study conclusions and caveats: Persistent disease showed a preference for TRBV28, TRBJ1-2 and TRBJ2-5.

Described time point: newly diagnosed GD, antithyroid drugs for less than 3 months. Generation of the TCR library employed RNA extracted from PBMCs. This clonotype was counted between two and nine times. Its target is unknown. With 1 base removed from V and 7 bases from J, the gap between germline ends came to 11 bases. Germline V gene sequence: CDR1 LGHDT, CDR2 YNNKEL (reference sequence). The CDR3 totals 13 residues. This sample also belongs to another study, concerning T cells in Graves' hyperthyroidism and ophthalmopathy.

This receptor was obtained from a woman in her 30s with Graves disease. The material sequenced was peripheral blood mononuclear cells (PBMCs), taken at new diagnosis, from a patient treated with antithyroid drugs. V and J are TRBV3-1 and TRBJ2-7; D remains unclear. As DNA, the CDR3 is TGTGCCAGCAGCCAAGGAAGGATGGGTGAGCAGTACTTC. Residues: CASSQGRMGEQYF.